This entry lists 11 T cell receptor beta chains sequenced from one sample in a study of T-cell reconstitution after alpha-beta-depleted transplantation in children. TCRbeta library preparation incorporated unique molecular identifiers. From the PCR reads, TCRdb called clonotypes with MiXCR, one entry per CDR3 protein. The table includes about 540,000 distinct CDR3 sequences, around 18% detected once. Source: PBMCs from the stem cell graft donor, taken from the stem cell graft. The origin of the receptors is a human donor who donated a stem cell graft to a child with acute lymphoblastic leukemia.

This chain joins TRBV15 and TRBJ2-1; D is unclear. Germline-derived CDR1 and CDR2 are LNHNV and YYDKDF (reference sequence). This CDR3 is 16 amino acids long. V dropped 5 bases and J dropped 3 bases, with 17 bases sitting between them. The CDR3 is CATSPPEVGIYNEQFF. The CDR3 bases are TGTGCCACCAGCCCCCCCGAGGTGGGGATCTACAATGAGCAGTTCTTC. The variable domain in full, completed from reference TRBV15 and TRBJ2-1, reads DAMVIQNPRYQVTQFGKPVTLSCSQTLNHNVMYWYQQKSSQAPKLLFHYYDKDFNNEADTPDNFQSRRPNTSFCFLDIRSPGLGDTAMYLCATSPPEVGIYNEQFFGPGTRLTVL.

This chain links TRBV4-2 with TRBJ2-3; 9 bases are a match to TRBD2. The CDR3 spans 16 residues. Germline lookup yields CDR1 LGHNA and CDR2 YNFKEQ. V gave up 1 base and J gave up 2 bases; unmatched junction bases: 4. The CDR3 DNA is TGTGCCAGCAGCCAAGTCCCTAGCGGGAACACAGATACGCAGTATTTT. It yields the protein CASSQVPSGNTDTQYF.

This clonotype was detected a few times. The chain combines TRBV12-3 or TRBV12-4 with TRBJ1-1; TRBD1 might be the D (5 bases). V shed 3 bases and J shed 10 bases, with 18 bases lying between them. This CDR3 spans 14 amino acids. The CDR3 coding sequence is TGTGCCAGCAGTTTTGAATGGAATGGGGGGGGAGCTTTCTTT. This sequence encodes CASSFEWNGGGAFF.

The J gene is TRBJ1-3, the V gene TRBV18; the match to TRBD1 covers 10 bases. Germline lookup yields CDR1 KGHSH and CDR2 LQKENI. The CDR3 is made up of 16 amino acids. V shed 2 bases, J shed 2 bases, and the junction held 3 bases outside the gene matches. CDR3: CASSPFGTGAGNTIYF. CDR3 nucleotide sequence: TGTGCCAGCTCACCATTTGGGACAGGGGCTGGAAACACCATATATTTT.

The rearrangement joins TRBV24-1 to TRBJ2-2; D is unresolved. There are 13 residues in the CDR3. Trimming shortened V by 7 bases and J by 7 bases, and 12 bases separated the two germline ends. Germline V gives CDR1 KGHDR, CDR2 SFDVKD. The CDR3 sequence: CATRRTSGGELFF. CDR3 DNA: TGTGCCACCAGGAGAACTTCGGGCGGGGAGCTGTTTTTT.

The chain has TRBV5-1 and TRBJ2-1; TRBD1 aligns across 9 bases. The CDR3 contains 15 residues. The germline gives CDR1 SGHRS, CDR2 YFSETQ. V was pared by 7 bases and J by 4 bases, with 9 bases of the junction left unmatched. CDR3: CASPQRTGDYNEQFF. In nucleotides, the CDR3 is TGCGCCAGCCCCCAGAGGACAGGGGATTACAATGAGCAGTTCTTC.

This clonotype has a handful of counts. This chain connects TRBV30 to TRBJ1-1; D gene ambiguous. The CDR3 is made up of 13 amino acids. With 0 bases removed from V and 1 base from J, the gap between germline ends came to 6 bases. CDR1 and CDR2 from the germline V gene are GTSNPN and SVGIG (reference sequence). CDR3 in amino acids: CAWSVVRNTEAFF. The CDR3 nucleotides read TGTGCCTGGAGTGTAGTAAGGAACACTGAAGCTTTCTTT.

This clonotype was seen a handful of times. The rearrangement links TRBV5-1 to TRBJ2-7, with TRBD1 matching over 8 bases. The germline gives CDR1 SGHRS, CDR2 YFSETQ. This CDR3 comprises 16 residues. With 2 bases clipped from V and 2 bases from J, the junction kept 9 bases outside the gene matches. CDR3 loop: CASSLSRTGSPYEQYF. DNA of the CDR3: TGCGCCAGCAGCTTAAGTAGGACAGGGTCCCCCTACGAGCAGTACTTC.

J is TRBJ2-1 and V is TRBV5-1; 7 bases are shared with TRBD2. CDR1 and CDR2 (germline): SGHRS, YFSETQ. The CDR3 is 17 amino acids. The ends lost 2 bases at V and 7 bases at J; junction bases unmatched: 15. The CDR3 loop reads CASSFYQTGGGVNEQFF. Here the CDR3 DNA reads TGCGCCAGCAGCTTTTACCAAACGGGCGGGGGAGTGAATGAGCAGTTCTTC.

The gene calls are TRBV12-3 or TRBV12-4 and TRBJ1-1; D may be TRBD1 (6 bases). The V gene lost 6 bases and the J gene lost 5 bases, with 10 bases spanning the gap. The CDR3 runs to 12 residues. DNA for the CDR3: TGTGCCAGCAGGAAAGGGGGGACTGAAGCTTTCTTT. It specifies CASRKGGTEAFF.

V is TRBV20-1 and J is TRBJ2-7; D possibly corresponds to TRBD2 (5 bases). The CDR3 consists of 15 residues. With 0 bases removed from V and 3 bases from J, the gap between germline ends came to 15 bases. The germline V gene has CDR1 DFQATT and CDR2 SNEGSKA (reference sequence). The CDR3 bases are TGCAGTGCTAGAGATTTGGAGGCCGACCACTACGAGCAGTACTTC. It encodes CSARDLEADHYEQYF.